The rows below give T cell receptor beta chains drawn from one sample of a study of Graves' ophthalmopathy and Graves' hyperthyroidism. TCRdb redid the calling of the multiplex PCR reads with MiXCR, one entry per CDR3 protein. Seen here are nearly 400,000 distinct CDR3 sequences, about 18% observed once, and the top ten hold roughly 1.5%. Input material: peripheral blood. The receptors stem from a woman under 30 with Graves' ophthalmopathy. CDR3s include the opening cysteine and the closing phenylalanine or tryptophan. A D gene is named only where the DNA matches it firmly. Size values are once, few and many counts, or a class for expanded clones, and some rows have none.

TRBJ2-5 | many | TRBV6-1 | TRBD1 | TGTGCCAGCAGTGGCGCAATTACTTTGGGGACAGGGCAAGAGACCCAGTACTTC | CASSGAITLGTGQETQYF
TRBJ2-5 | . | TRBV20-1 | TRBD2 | TGCAGTGCTAGACTAGCGGGGGAAGAGACCCAGTACTTC | CSARLAGEETQYF
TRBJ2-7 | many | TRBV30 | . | TGTGCCTGGAGTGTTGACAGTAGCTACGAGCAGTACTTC | CAWSVDSSYEQYF
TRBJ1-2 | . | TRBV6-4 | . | TGTGCCAGCAGTGACCTACAGGGATGGAACCGTAAAAACTATGGCTACACCTTC | CASSDLQGWNRKNYGYTF
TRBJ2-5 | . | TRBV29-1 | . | TGCAGCGTCGTCCCGACTTATCACCAAGAGACCCAGTACTTC | CSVVPTYHQETQYF
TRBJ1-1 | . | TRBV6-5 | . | TGTGCCAGCAGGTACCGGGACACAGAAAACACTGAAGCTTTCTTT | CASRYRDTENTEAFF
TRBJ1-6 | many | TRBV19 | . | TGTGCCAGTCGGCCGGGATCGCCCTTCTCCTATAATTCACCCCTCCACTTT | CASRPGSPFSYNSPLHF
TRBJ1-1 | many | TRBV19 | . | TGTGCCAGTAGTAATCGGGGGAACACTGAAGCTTTCTTT | CASSNRGNTEAFF
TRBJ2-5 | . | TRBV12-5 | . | TGTGCTAGTGGTTTGAGCTTAGGGAGAGAGACCCAGTACTTC | CASGLSLGRETQYF
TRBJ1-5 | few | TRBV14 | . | TGTGCCAGCAGCCAAGACGATGTACAGCCCCAGCATTTT | CASSQDDVQPQHF
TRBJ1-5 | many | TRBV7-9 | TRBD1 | TGTGCCAGCAGCTTTACAGGGGACAATCAGCCCCAGCATTTT | CASSFTGDNQPQHF
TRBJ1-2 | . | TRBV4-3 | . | TGCGCCAGCAGCCGGGAAGGGGGATCCGGGCATAACTATGGCTACACCTTC | CASSREGGSGHNYGYTF
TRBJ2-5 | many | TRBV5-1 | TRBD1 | TGCGCCAGCAGCTACAATACAGGGGGCGAACAGACCCAGTACTTC | CASSYNTGGEQTQYF
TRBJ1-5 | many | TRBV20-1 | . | TGCAGTGCTAGTAGTACACTCGGGGTTAATCAGCCCCAGCATTTT | CSASSTLGVNQPQHF
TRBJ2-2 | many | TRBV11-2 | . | TGTGCCAGCAGCTCCAGGACAGCTACGAACACCGGGGAGCTGTTTTTT | CASSSRTATNTGELFF
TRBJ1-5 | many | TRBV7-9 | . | TGTGCCACCCAACAGGGCCCGAATCAGCCCCAGCATTTT | CATQQGPNQPQHF
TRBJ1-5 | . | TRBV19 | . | TGTGCCAGTAGGAACGCTGTCGATCAGCCCCAGCATTTT | CASRNAVDQPQHF
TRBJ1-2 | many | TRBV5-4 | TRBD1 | TGTGCCAGCAGCCCCCCTACAGGGGTCGCAGGCTACACCTTC | CASSPPTGVAGYTF
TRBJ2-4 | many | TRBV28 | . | TGTGCCAGCAGAATACGACTCTCAGGGTGGAACATTCAGTACTTC | CASRIRLSGWNIQYF
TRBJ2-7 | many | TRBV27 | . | TGTGCCAGCAGTTTCGGGAGCGGGCCCAACGAGCAGTACTTC | CASSFGSGPNEQYF
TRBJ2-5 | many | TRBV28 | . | TGTGCCAGCAGTTCCTTGAAACCGTACCAAGAGACCCAGTACTTC | CASSSLKPYQETQYF
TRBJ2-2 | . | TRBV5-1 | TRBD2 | TGCGCCAGCAGCTTTAGCGGGAGCGGTACCGGGGAGCTGTTTTTT | CASSFSGSGTGELFF
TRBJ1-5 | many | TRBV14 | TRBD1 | TGTGCCAGCAGCCAAGTCACAGGGGCTAGCAATCAGCCCCAGCATTTT | CASSQVTGASNQPQHF
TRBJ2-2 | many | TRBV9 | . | TGTGCCAGCAGCGTAGTTGACCGAGGCACCGGGGAGCTGTTTTTT | CASSVVDRGTGELFF
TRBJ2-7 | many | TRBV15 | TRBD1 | TGTGCCACCAGCAGAGGGGTCGAGACAGGGACCGAGCAGTACTTC | CATSRGVETGTEQYF
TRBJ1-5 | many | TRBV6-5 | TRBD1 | TGTGCCAGCAGTTCGGACAGGGGGCTTAAACCCCAGCATTTT | CASSSDRGLKPQHF
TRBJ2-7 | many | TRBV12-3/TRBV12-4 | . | TGTGCCAGCAGCCCCCTAGGACTTGGTAATAGCAACGAGCAGTACTTC | CASSPLGLGNSNEQYF
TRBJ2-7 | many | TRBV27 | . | TGTGCCAGCATATCAGCCTACGAGCAGTACTTC | CASISAYEQYF
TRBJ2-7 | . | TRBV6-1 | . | TGTGCCAGCAGCCCCCTCTGGGTAGCGAGATCCTACGAGCAGTACTTC | CASSPLWVARSYEQYF